These T cell receptor beta chains were read from a single sample in a study of T cell responses to AZD1222 COVID-19 vaccine. Assay: immunoSEQ multiplex PCR; the TCRdb copy retains only in-frame clones and omits some. The data hold some 200,000 clones, with more than 85% observed a single time. Sequencing used peripheral blood, obtained 28 days after the second AZD1222 dose. The receptors come from an adult who received the AZD1222 COVID-19 vaccine. Each CDR3 is given with its conserved first and last residue. D genes are given only for firm matches. Some rows mark clone size as missing; the rest say once, few, many or name a class of expanded clone.

V gene	D gene	clone size	CDR3 protein
TRBV29-1	NA	NA	CSVEVSEAFF
TRBV5-1	TRBD1	NA	CASSPGQGAPRANTEAFF
TRBV15	NA	few	CATSNLRQGGVQPQHF
TRBV7-9	NA	once	CASSFQTKGTQYF
TRBV5-6	NA	NA	CASSSGYPWGTGELFF
TRBV9	TRBD1	NA	CASSVATGLANTEAFF
TRBV3-1/TRBV3-2	NA	NA	CASSFGSGNNEQFF
TRBV6-2/TRBV6-3	NA	NA	CASSSFRMDTQYF
TRBV6-5	NA	NA	CASSYSGGRSNSPLHF
TRBV7-2	NA	NA	CASTFNSPLHF
TRBV7-9	NA	NA	CASSLAFTRAGPPLHF
TRBV30	NA	NA	CAWSGLFEQYF
TRBV5-4	NA	NA	CASSGRGRPYEQYF
TRBV6-5	TRBD1	NA	CASSYADRSETQYF
TRBV12-3/TRBV12-4	NA	NA	CASSLHSGYEQYF
TRBV5-1	NA	NA	CASSLGRAGTEAFF
TRBV18	TRBD1	NA	CASSPTRGRTEAFF
TRBV7-8	NA	NA	CASSFSENTEAFF
TRBV7-2	TRBD1	once	CASSLAGTGYYGYTF